This T cell receptor (beta chain) was sequenced during a study of blood T cell repertoires in COVID-19. Study information: Sites in the United States, Italy and Spain provided acute and convalescent COVID-19 samples.

Methods used by the authors: Quantification of nucleated cells was approximated via reference gene primer amplification. Method: immunoSEQ multiplex PCR; TCRdb's copy keeps in-frame clones and lacks some. That table gives V, J and clone size, and the DNA gave D and trimming. Of 80,000 to 95,000 clones listed, around 85% are singletons. Sequencing was carried out using peripheral blood. This sequence was found in a human donor in a cohort sampled during active COVID-19.

The chain's CDR3 is CASSSRTNGELFF. The DNA of the CDR3 is TGTGCCAGCAGCTCTCGGACTAACGGGGAGCTGTTTTTT. The genes are TRBV7-6 and TRBJ2-2; a weak D match, TRBD2 (6 bases). Germline V CDR1 and CDR2: SGHVS, FNYEAQ. V was trimmed by 4 bases and J by 7 bases, leaving 10 bases between them. The CDR3 totals 13 residues.